A single sample is the source of the 29 T cell receptor beta chains below, sequenced in a study of monozygotic twins with inflammatory bowel disease. TCRdb reanalyzed the 5' RACE reads and collapses them to one entry per CDR3 protein, without DNA. The repertoire table contains 330,000 or so distinct CDR3 sequences. Sequencing was performed on blood. The source is a human donor with ulcerative colitis or Crohn's disease, or a healthy co-twin of an affected twin (not recorded which).

The chain's CDR3 is CASSLGGTGSKTEAFF. The chain combines TRBV7-2 with TRBJ1-1; TCRdb calls TRBD1, which cannot be checked without DNA. This CDR3 is 16 amino acids long. Germline loops: CDR1 SGHTA, CDR2 FQGNSA. Based on the CDR3 plus reference TRBV7-2 and TRBJ1-1, the full variable domain is GAGVSQSPSNKVTEKGKDVELRCDPISGHTALYWYRQSLGQGLEFLIYFQGNSAPDKSGLPSDRFSAERTGGSVSTLTIQRTQQEDSAVYLCASSLGGTGSKTEAFFGQGTRLTVV.

This sequence joins TRBV20-1 and TRBJ1-1. Germline CDR1 reads DFQATT; CDR2 reads SNEGSKA (reference sequence). This CDR3 spans 12 amino acids. The CDR3 here is CSANRRVREAFF.

The chain joins TRBV6-5 to TRBJ1-2; TCRdb selects TRBD1, and the lack of DNA leaves this call unchecked. CDR1 is MNHEY, CDR2 SVGAGI, per germline. The CDR3 spans 14 residues. The CDR3 here is CASSYRGQFSGYTF.

This chain joins TRBV27 and TRBJ2-1; TCRdb designates TRBD2, a call that cannot be tested without DNA. Germline V lookup: CDR1 MNHEY, CDR2 SMNVEV (reference sequence). The CDR3 has 17 amino acids. This CDR3 is CASSLSISSGKEGEQFF.

V gene TRBV27 combines with J gene TRBJ2-5; TCRdb's D call of TRBD1 is untestable without DNA. The CDR3 is made up of 12 amino acids. CDR1 is MNHEY, CDR2 SMNVEV, per germline (reference sequence). The CDR3 loop is CASTTKGGTQYF.

The chain combines TRBV7-9 with TRBJ2-7; absent DNA, TCRdb's TRBD2 call cannot be checked. Germline V gene sequence: CDR1 SEHNR, CDR2 FQNEAQ (reference sequence). The CDR3 sequence is 15 residues long. The CDR3 protein is CASSLNLAGDYEQYF.

J is TRBJ1-5 and V is TRBV19; with no DNA, the TCRdb D assignment of TRBD1 cannot be verified. Germline lookup yields CDR1 LNHDA and CDR2 SQIVND (reference sequence). This CDR3 region has 15 residues. CDR3 amino acids: CASREGQAINQPQHF.

CDR3 in amino acids: CASSIEYNPNQPQHF. The chain uses TRBV7-2 and TRBJ1-5. This CDR3 is 15 amino acids long. In germline, CDR1 is SGHTA, CDR2 FQGNSA.

The chain couples TRBV23-1 to TRBJ2-7; lacking DNA, the TRBD1 call made by TCRdb goes unchecked. TRBV23-1 is classed as an ORF, of uncertain function. The CDR3 has 11 amino acids. CDR3 sequence reads: CAKQVSYEQYF.

The chain couples TRBV25-1 to TRBJ2-6. This CDR3 is 14 amino acids long. Germline lookup yields CDR1 MGHDK and CDR2 SYGVNS. Here the CDR3 reads CASSESGGANVLTF.

The chain employs TRBV4-3 and TRBJ1-4; TCRdb's assignment of TRBD1 cannot be checked, as there is no DNA. The CDR3 runs to 16 residues. The germline CDR1 and CDR2 sequences are LGHNA and YSLEER. CDR3 loop: CVSSQAPGTGGEKLFF.

The CDR3 here is CACPGFPNYGYTF. The chain is built from TRBV30 and TRBJ1-2. There are 13 residues in the CDR3. CDR1 is GTSNPN and CDR2 is SVGIG in the germline V gene (reference sequence).

The gene calls are TRBV20-1 and TRBJ1-1; the D call from TCRdb, TRBD1, cannot be confirmed without DNA. Germline V gene sequence: CDR1 DFQATT, CDR2 SNEGSKA (reference sequence). This CDR3 has 14 residues. The CDR3 loop is CSASGRVLNTEAFF.

This chain uses TRBV20-1 with TRBJ2-3. Looked up from germline, CDR1 is DFQATT and CDR2 is SNEGSKA (reference sequence). CDR3 size: 15 residues. This CDR3 reads CSARALAVGTDTQYF.

The chain carries TRBV6-6 and TRBJ2-7. Germline-derived CDR1 and CDR2 are MNHNY and SVGAGI (reference sequence). CDR3 length: 11 residues. CDR3 in amino acids: CASSYDYEQYF.

This chain joins TRBV11-1 and TRBJ2-3; checking the TCRdb D call of TRBD1 is not possible without DNA. The germline V gene encodes CDR1 SGHAT and CDR2 FQDESV (reference sequence). There are 18 residues in the CDR3. The CDR3 spells CASSETPPGQAYTDTQYF.

The chain uses TRBV5-1 and TRBJ2-2; as DNA is missing, the TRBD2 call by TCRdb cannot be tested. The germline V gene encodes CDR1 SGHRS and CDR2 YFSETQ. The CDR3 consists of 16 residues. CDR3 protein: CASSWDGPLRTGELFF.

This chain connects TRBV12-3 or TRBV12-4 to TRBJ1-1. CDR3 length: 11 residues. This chain's CDR3 is CASSPARRAFF.

CDR3 amino acids: CASIGGPRGDNEQFF. The V call is TRBV19, the J call TRBJ2-1; the TRBD1 assignment by TCRdb is unverifiable without DNA. The CDR3 covers 15 residues. The V gene's germline CDR1 is LNHDA and CDR2 SQIVND (reference sequence).

The CDR3 here is CASSLAPNTGELFF. The rearrangement links TRBV5-1 to TRBJ2-2. In germline, CDR1 is SGHRS, CDR2 YFSETQ. This CDR3 region has 14 residues.

This sequence joins TRBV5-4 and TRBJ2-3; TCRdb gives TRBD1 as the D gene, but with no DNA this cannot be confirmed. The CDR3 extends over 16 amino acids. Germline V CDR1 and CDR2: SGHNT, YYREEE (reference sequence). The CDR3 protein is CASSRVRRGGTDTQYF.

This chain connects TRBV5-1 to TRBJ2-7; the TRBD1 assignment by TCRdb is unverifiable without DNA. The V gene's germline CDR1 is SGHRS and CDR2 YFSETQ. CDR3 size: 11 residues. CDR3 protein: CASKGAYEQYF.

The chain combines TRBV6-2 or TRBV6-3 with TRBJ2-1; TCRdb reports TRBD1, a call that lacks DNA to check it against. The CDR3 consists of 17 residues. Per the germline V gene, CDR1 is MNHEY and CDR2 is SVGEGT. This CDR3 is CASSSSGTGWDGNEQFF.

This sequence joins TRBV5-1 and TRBJ1-6. The CDR3 has 16 residues. Germline CDR1 and CDR2: SGHRS and YFSETQ. The CDR3: CASSLASAGPPEALHF.

V and J are TRBV30 and TRBJ1-3; TCRdb outputs TRBD1, but without DNA this stays unchecked. CDR1 and CDR2 from the germline V gene are GTSNPN and SVGIG (reference sequence). This CDR3 has 14 amino acids. The CDR3 protein is CAWSTGTAGNTIYF.

The chain recombines TRBV7-3 with TRBJ2-7; TCRdb proposes TRBD1, but this gene call is untestable without DNA. Germline lookup yields CDR1 SGHTA and CDR2 FQGTGA. CDR3 size: 12 residues. The CDR3 sequence is CASSLAGGEQYF. The whole variable domain, remainder taken from reference TRBV7-3 and TRBJ2-7, is GAGVSQTPSNKVTEKGKYVELRCDPISGHTALYWYRQSLGQGPEFLIYFQGTGAADDSGLPNDRFFAVRPEGSVSTLKIQRTERGDSAVYLCASSLAGGEQYFGPGTRLTVT.

V and J are TRBV29-1 and TRBJ2-2. CDR1 is SQVTM, CDR2 ANQGSEA, per germline. The CDR3 is made up of 11 amino acids. CDR3 amino acids: CSVDLTGELFF.

This chain joins TRBV30 and TRBJ2-2; absent DNA, TCRdb's TRBD1 call cannot be checked. This CDR3 comprises 17 residues. Germline assignment: CDR1 GTSNPN and CDR2 SVGIG (reference sequence). CDR3 amino acids: CAKTTRRDSTFPGELFF.

The rearrangement links TRBV12-3 or TRBV12-4 to TRBJ1-5. The CDR3 runs to 13 residues. CDR3 loop: CASSSPGFQPQHF.